This TCR beta chain was identified in a study of T-cell reconstitution after alpha-beta-depleted transplantation in children. For TCRbeta, the library was prepared with unique molecular identifiers. TCRdb processed the PCR reads anew with MiXCR; each CDR3 protein has one entry. The table lists some 240,000 distinct CDR3 sequences, 9.7% of them singletons. Germline V gene data show CDR1 as SGHVS and CDR2 as FNYEAQ. The length of the CDR3 is 13 residues. The V end lost 5 bases, the J end lost 6 bases, and 14 bases lay between the germline ends. Material: PBMCs from the stem cell graft donor, obtained from the stem cell graft. The V call is TRBV7-6, the J call TRBJ2-7; the D gene is possibly TRBD1 (5 bases). The clonotype originates from a human donor who donated a stem cell graft to a child with SCID. CDR3: CASSQQVAGEQYF. As DNA, the CDR3 is TGTGCCAGCAGCCAACAGGTCGCCGGCGAGCAGTACTTC.